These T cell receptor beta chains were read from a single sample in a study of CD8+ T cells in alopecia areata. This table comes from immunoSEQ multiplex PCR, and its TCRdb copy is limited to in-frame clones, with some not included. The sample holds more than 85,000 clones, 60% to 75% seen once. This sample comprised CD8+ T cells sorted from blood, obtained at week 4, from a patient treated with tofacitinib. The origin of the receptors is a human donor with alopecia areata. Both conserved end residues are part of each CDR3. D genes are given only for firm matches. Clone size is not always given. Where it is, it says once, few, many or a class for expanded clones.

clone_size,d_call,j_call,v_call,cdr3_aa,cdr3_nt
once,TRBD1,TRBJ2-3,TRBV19,CASSTKGTGPLGDTQYF,TGTGCCAGTAGTACCAAGGGGACAGGGCCGTTGGGAGATACGCAGTATTTT
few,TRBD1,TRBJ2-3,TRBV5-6,CASSFPFGQGDTDTQYF,TGTGCCAGCAGCTTCCCGTTCGGACAGGGGGACACAGATACGCAGTATTTT
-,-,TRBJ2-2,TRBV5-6,CASSHLGQTGELFF,TGTGCCAGCAGCCACCTCGGACAGACCGGGGAGCTGTTTTTT
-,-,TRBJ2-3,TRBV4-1,CASSPQEAEDTDTQYF,TGCGCCAGCAGCCCCCAGGAAGCAGAGGACACAGATACGCAGTATTTT
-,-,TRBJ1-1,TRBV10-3,CAISGKRQLPANTEAFF,TGTGCCATCAGTGGGAAGCGACAGCTTCCCGCCAACACTGAAGCTTTCTTT
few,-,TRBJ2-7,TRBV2,CASSERRTKGPYEQYF,TGTGCCAGCAGTGAAAGACGGACTAAGGGCCCCTACGAGCAGTACTTC
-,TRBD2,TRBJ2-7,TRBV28,CASSPLSGIRTYEQYF,TGTGCCAGCAGTCCTCTCAGCGGGATAAGAACCTACGAGCAGTACTTC
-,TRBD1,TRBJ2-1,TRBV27,CASSWTGGLKYNEQFF,TGTGCCAGCAGTTGGACAGGGGGATTAAAGTACAATGAGCAGTTCTTC
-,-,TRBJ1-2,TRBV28,CASSLRDRTYGYTF,TGTGCCAGCAGTCTTCGGGACCGAACCTATGGCTACACCTTC
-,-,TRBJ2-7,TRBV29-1,CSARVRGESSYEQYF,TGCAGCGCCCGAGTGAGGGGGGAGAGCTCCTACGAGCAGTACTTC
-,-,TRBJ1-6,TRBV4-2,CASSQDRYHYSPLHF,TGTGCCAGCAGCCAAGATAGGTACCATTATTCACCCCTCCACTTT
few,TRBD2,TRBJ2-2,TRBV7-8,CASSLFDSGRVAGELFF,TGTGCCAGCAGCCTATTCGATAGCGGGAGAGTCGCCGGGGAGCTGTTTTTT
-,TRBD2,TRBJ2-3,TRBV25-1,CASMPTGLAEGEDTQYF,TGTGCCAGCATGCCTACAGGACTAGCGGAGGGGGAAGATACGCAGTATTTT
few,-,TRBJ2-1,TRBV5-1,CASSFDRGTHYEQFF,TGCGCCAGCAGCTTTGATCGGGGGACGCACTATGAGCAGTTCTTC
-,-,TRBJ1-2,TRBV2,CASSGRTVLGDYGYTF,TGTGCCAGCAGTGGAAGGACGGTTCTCGGGGACTATGGCTACACCTTC
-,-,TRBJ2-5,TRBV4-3,CASSQYRGGGETQYF,TGCGCCAGCAGCCAATACCGGGGAGGGGGAGAGACCCAGTACTTC
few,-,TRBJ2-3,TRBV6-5,CASSLDGVTDTQYF,TGTGCCAGCAGCCTTGATGGAGTCACAGATACGCAGTATTTT
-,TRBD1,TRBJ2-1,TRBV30,CAWSPGTGPYNEQFF,TGTGCCTGGAGTCCGGGGACAGGTCCGTACAATGAGCAGTTCTTC
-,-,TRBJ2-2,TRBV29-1,CSVGGVANTGELFF,TGCAGCGTTGGAGGGGTCGCGAACACCGGGGAGCTGTTTTTT
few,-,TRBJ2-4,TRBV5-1,CASSLGQGRHIQYF,TGCGCCAGCAGCTTGGGGCAGGGGAGGCACATTCAGTACTTC
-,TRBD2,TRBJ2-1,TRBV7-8,CASSPYGSGLFDEQFF,TGTGCCAGCAGCCCCTATGGTAGCGGGTTATTCGATGAGCAGTTCTTC
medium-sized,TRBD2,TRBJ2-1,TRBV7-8,CASSFAGGNEQFF,TGTGCCAGCAGCTTCGCGGGGGGCAATGAGCAGTTCTTC